A selection of T cell receptor beta chains follows, all from one sample in a study of blood T cell repertoires in COVID-19. Libraries were prepared by immunoSEQ multiplex PCR; TCRdb keeps only in-frame clonotypes and omits some of them. Of nearly 250,000 clones in the sample, about 89% were seen once. The sequenced material came from peripheral blood. The receptor source for this set is an older woman who had recovered from COVID-19. The CDR3 runs from the conserved cysteine through the conserved F or W. The D gene is left open where the match is weak. Size is omitted from some rows. Given values are once, few, many or a class for expanded clones.

CASGTGASNQPQHF,TGTGCCAGTGGGACAGGGGCCAGCAATCAGCCCCAGCATTTT,TRBD1,NA,TRBJ1-5,TRBV7-3
CASSQAAGGSTEAFF,TGTGCCAGCAGCCAAGCAGCGGGGGGCTCAACTGAAGCTTTCTTT,NA,NA,TRBJ1-1,TRBV14
CARSFYRDPYNEQFF,TGTGCCAGAAGCTTTTACAGGGATCCTTACAATGAGCAGTTCTTC,NA,NA,TRBJ2-1,TRBV5-3
CASSEARGWANQPQHF,TGTGCCAGCAGTGAAGCTCGGGGGTGGGCAAATCAGCCCCAGCATTTT,NA,NA,TRBJ1-5,TRBV6-1
CASSGEDTQYF,TGTGCCAGCAGTGGGGAGGATACGCAGTATTTT,NA,NA,TRBJ2-3,TRBV2
CASGSYTEAFF,TGTGCCAGCGGCTCTTACACTGAAGCTTTCTTT,NA,NA,TRBJ1-1,TRBV7-2
CASRTTLSSYNEQFF,TGCGCCAGCAGGACGACTCTAAGCTCCTACAATGAGCAGTTCTTC,NA,NA,TRBJ2-1,TRBV5-1
CASSSLPGNTIYF,TGTGCCAGCAGCTCACTACCGGGAAACACCATATATTTT,NA,NA,TRBJ1-3,TRBV11-3
CASSLGGGPSETQYF,TGTGCCAGCAGCTTAGGCGGGGGGCCTTCAGAGACCCAGTACTTC,TRBD2,NA,TRBJ2-5,TRBV7-3
CASSIEGGKRDGYTF,TGTGCCAGTAGTATCGAAGGGGGCAAACGGGATGGCTACACCTTC,TRBD1,once,TRBJ1-2,TRBV19
CASSSRTAGNEQYF,TGTGCCAGCAGCTCCCGAACGGCAGGGAACGAGCAGTACTTC,NA,once,TRBJ2-7,TRBV11-1
CASSQAGEEPDSAGNTIYF,TGTGCCAGCAGCCAGGCCGGGGAAGAACCAGACTCAGCTGGAAACACCATATATTTT,NA,NA,TRBJ1-3,TRBV21-1
CASSFTGEDTEAFF,TGTGCCAGCAGCTTTACGGGGGAGGACACTGAAGCTTTCTTT,NA,NA,TRBJ1-1,TRBV7-9
CASSYPPRQTNYGYTF,TGTGCCAGCAGTTACCCTCCGAGACAGACTAACTATGGCTACACCTTC,NA,once,TRBJ1-2,TRBV6-5
CASSLAGGHQPQHF,TGCGCCAGCAGCTTGGCAGGGGGCCATCAGCCCCAGCATTTT,TRBD1,NA,TRBJ1-5,TRBV5-1
CASSYQRGGYEQYF,TGTGCCAGCAGTTACCAGCGGGGGGGGTACGAGCAGTACTTC,TRBD2,NA,TRBJ2-7,TRBV6-5
CAAPRGQRVQETQYF,TGTGCCGCGCCCCGGGGACAGCGTGTTCAAGAGACCCAGTACTTC,TRBD1,NA,TRBJ2-5,TRBV2
CASSPEAMNTEAFF,TGTGCCAGCTCACCGGAAGCGATGAACACTGAAGCTTTCTTT,NA,NA,TRBJ1-1,TRBV18
CASSDRDKNEKLFF,TGTGCCAGCAGTGACCGGGACAAGAATGAAAAACTGTTTTTT,NA,NA,TRBJ1-4,TRBV6-1
CASSDVAGSTDTQYF,TGTGCCAGCAGTGATGTAGCGGGGAGCACAGATACGCAGTATTTT,TRBD2,NA,TRBJ2-3,TRBV6-4
CASKGQGANTGELFF,TGTGCCAGCAAAGGACAGGGGGCCAACACCGGGGAGCTGTTTTTT,TRBD1,NA,TRBJ2-2,TRBV7-2
CASSPPRGTGNTIYF,TGCGCCAGCAGCCCTCCTAGGGGCACTGGAAACACCATATATTTT,NA,NA,TRBJ1-3,TRBV5-1
CASSQVTGRGQYF,TGTGCCAGCAGCCAAGTAACAGGCAGGGGGCAGTACTTC,NA,NA,TRBJ2-7,TRBV3-1/TRBV3-2
CAILAGERNEQFF,TGTGCCATACTAGCGGGGGAACGAAATGAGCAGTTCTTC,TRBD2,NA,TRBJ2-1,TRBV28
CASSLVLLRSYGYTF,TGTGCCAGCAGTTTAGTTTTGCTTCGGTCCTATGGCTACACCTTC,NA,NA,TRBJ1-2,TRBV28
CASSLRDRGEQYF,TGTGCCAGCAGTTTAAGGGACAGGGGCGAGCAGTACTTC,TRBD1,NA,TRBJ2-7,TRBV28
CAISESLGPSNQPQHF,TGTGCCATCAGTGAGTCATTGGGCCCTAGCAATCAGCCCCAGCATTTT,NA,few,TRBJ1-5,TRBV10-3
CASSPDSHEQYF,TGTGCCAGCAGCCCTGACTCACACGAGCAGTACTTC,NA,NA,TRBJ2-7,TRBV14
CASSQDFTRGSWKPQHF,TGCGCCAGCAGCCAAGATTTTACTCGGGGGAGTTGGAAGCCCCAGCATTTT,NA,NA,TRBJ1-5,TRBV4-1
CSVATGISYEQYF,TGCAGCGTGGCGACAGGGATCTCCTACGAGCAGTACTTC,TRBD1,once,TRBJ2-7,TRBV29-1
CASSFAGTGYNEQFF,TGTGCCAGCAGCTTTGCCGGGACAGGATACAATGAGCAGTTCTTC,TRBD1,NA,TRBJ2-1,TRBV7-2
CASSREKGAFGRGEQFF,TGTGCCAGCAGCCGAGAAAAAGGGGCTTTTGGTCGGGGGGAGCAGTTCTTC,NA,NA,TRBJ2-1,TRBV4-2
CASSLDQGADYEQYF,TGTGCCAGCAGCTTAGACCAGGGGGCCGATTACGAGCAGTACTTC,TRBD1,NA,TRBJ2-7,TRBV7-2
CASSPPGGASMRNTIYF,TGTGCCAGCAGCCCCCCGGGGGGGGCGAGTATGCGAAACACCATATATTTT,NA,NA,TRBJ1-3,TRBV7-9